The 11 T cell receptor beta chains reported below all come from one sample, sequenced in a study of blood T cell repertoires in COVID-19. The repertoire was sequenced with immunoSEQ multiplex PCR; TCRdb's copy has only in-frame clones and lacks some. Among about 90,000 clones, about 82% were seen once, and the ten largest hold approximately 10%. Material: peripheral blood. Source of these receptors: a woman between 70 and 85 years old with active or convalescent COVID-19.

The rearrangement links TRBV7-8 to TRBJ2-2, with 11 bases matching TRBD1. CDR3 length: 15 amino acids. V gave up 4 bases and J gave up 7 bases; unmatched junction bases: 5. Germline CDR1 and CDR2: SGHVS and FQNEAQ. The CDR3 nucleotides are TGTGCCAGCAGCTCCAGGGACAGGGGGGTCGGGGAGCTGTTTTTT. Its protein is CASSSRDRGVGELFF. The entire variable domain, with the rest obtained from reference TRBV7-8 and TRBJ2-2, is as follows: GAGVSQSPRYKVAKRGQDVALRCDPISGHVSLFWYQQALGQGPEFLTYFQNEAQLDKSGLPSDRFFAERPEGSVSTLKIQRTQQEDSAVYLCASSSRDRGVGELFFGEGSRLTVL.

The J gene is TRBJ1-2, the V gene TRBV28, with 7 bases fitting TRBD1. Trimming took 6 bases from V and 6 from J; bases not matched to a gene: 10. The CDR3 runs 14 residues. Germline values: CDR1 MDHEN, CDR2 SYDVKM. The CDR3 DNA reads TGTGCCAGCAGCCGGGACAGCGGGCGGGATGGCTACACCTTC. It specifies CASSRDSGRDGYTF.

The chain is built from TRBV5-4 and TRBJ2-4, with D possibly matching TRBD2 (6 bases). Germline V gene data show CDR1 as SGHNT and CDR2 as YYREEE (reference sequence). V shed 0 bases and J shed 4 bases, with 8 bases lying between them. The CDR3 runs to 14 residues. The CDR3 region has the DNA TGTGCCAGCAGCTTGGGGGGACTTAAAAACATTCAGTACTTC. Translating it yields CASSLGGLKNIQYF.

This chain joins TRBV6-5 and TRBJ2-3, with TRBD1 matching 8 bases. The CDR3 is 13 amino acids. CDR1 is MNHEY and CDR2 is SVGAGI in the germline V gene. J gave up 6 bases and V 6 bases, and 5 bases lay outside the gene matches. CDR3 coding DNA: TGTGCCAGCAGACACGACAGGGGCGATACGCAGTATTTT. Protein: CASRHDRGDTQYF.

The chain recombines TRBV7-2 with TRBJ2-4, with a weak D call TRBD2 (7 bases). Germline V gene sequence: CDR1 SGHTA, CDR2 FQGNSA. Trimming pared 0 bases from V and 6 bases from J, leaving 12 bases between. There are 15 residues in the CDR3. CDR3 DNA sequence: TGTGCCAGCAGCTTAGCGGCGGGGGCTATAAACATTCAGTACTTC. Its translation is CASSLAAGAINIQYF.

J is TRBJ1-6 and V is TRBV7-2; D gene uncertain. V lost 2 bases and J lost 9, with 8 bases in between. The CDR3 has 13 residues. Germline V gene data show CDR1 as SGHTA and CDR2 as FQGNSA. The CDR3 is CASSLSAGSPLHF. The CDR3 coding sequence is TGTGCCAGCAGCTTATCTGCGGGTTCACCCCTCCACTTT.

The chain is built from TRBV27 and TRBJ1-2; TRBD1 might be the D (6 bases). Germline V gives CDR1 MNHEY, CDR2 SMNVEV (reference sequence). Trimming pared 3 bases from V and 4 bases from J, leaving 9 bases between. The CDR3 is made up of 13 amino acids. The CDR3 here is CASSFRGTYGYTF. The CDR3 nucleotides read TGTGCCAGCAGTTTCAGGGGAACCTATGGCTACACCTTC.

The chain combines TRBV3-1 (or the pseudogene TRBV3-2) with TRBJ1-3; possible D gene TRBD1, 6 bases. CDR1 and CDR2 from the germline V gene are LGHDT and YNNKEL (reference sequence). The CDR3 is 15 residues long. Trimming shortened V by 1 base and J by 3 bases, and 10 bases separated the two germline ends. CDR3 nucleotide sequence: TGTGCCAGCAGCCAAGGCTGGGGGCGTGGAAACACCATATATTTT. Translating it yields CASSQGWGRGNTIYF.

This clone was detected a few times. This chain links TRBV19 with TRBJ2-7, with D unclear. The V end was cut by 2 bases, the J end by 7 bases, with 12 bases between. The length of the CDR3 is 13 residues. CDR1 is LNHDA, CDR2 SQIVND, per germline (reference sequence). CDR3 region: CASSINSDGEQYF. In DNA form, the CDR3 reads TGTGCCAGTAGTATAAACAGTGACGGAGAGCAGTACTTC.

As regards this clone: Its ends do not fully match the called genes, so a read error is possible. The chain combines TRBV7-7 with TRBJ2-3, with TRBD2 identical over 11 bases. Per the germline V gene, CDR1 is SSHAT and CDR2 is FNYEAQ (reference sequence). The CDR3 runs to 15 residues. CDR3 in amino acids: CASSRTSGSTDTQYF. CDR3 DNA: TGTGCTAGCAGCAGGACTAGCGGGAGCACAGATACGCAGTATTTT.

CDR3 loop: CSVGAREQYF. In nucleotides, the CDR3 is TGCAGCGTTGGGGCTCGTGAGCAGTACTTC. The genes are TRBV29-1 and TRBJ2-7; no firm D call. The CDR3 sequence is 10 residues long. V shed 4 bases and J shed 7 bases, with 8 bases lying between them. The germline V gene encodes CDR1 SQVTM and CDR2 ANQGSEA.